What follows describes a single T cell receptor (beta chain). The V gene's germline CDR1 is SGDLS and CDR2 YYNGEE. This CDR3 is built from 16 residues. V lost 3 bases and J lost 0, with 13 bases in between. This sample was taken from a study of blood T cell repertoires in COVID-19. For the study at large: Acute and convalescent COVID-19 specimens originated in the United States, Italy and Spain. The cDNA or gDNA used as material had been derived from T cells, B-cell-depleted T cells, or PBMCs.

Authors' processing steps: Reference gene primers were amplified, and this amplification served to estimate nucleated cell counts. Generated by immunoSEQ multiplex PCR, the TCRdb table keeps only in-frame clones and is missing some. The D gene and trimming were derived from the DNA, and the V and J assignments and clone size from that table. The sample gives a few hundred thousand clones, 75% to 90% of which show up once; approximately 2% is in the top ten. The chain is built from TRBV9 and TRBJ2-1; D possibly corresponds to TRBD1 (5 bases). The TCR comes from a man between 25 and 39 years old with active or convalescent COVID-19. Sequences were obtained from peripheral blood. CDR3 bases: TGTGCCAGCAGCGGGCGAACAGGCTACTCCTACAATGAGCAGTTCTTC. It specifies CASSGRTGYSYNEQFF.